This TCR beta chain was sequenced for a study of blood T cell repertoires in COVID-19. CDR1 is WNHNN and CDR2 is SYGVQD in the germline V gene (reference sequence). Trimming took 9 bases from V and 0 from J, leaving 18 bases between them. The CDR3 length is 15 residues. Authors' methods: It was from reference gene primer amplification that nucleated cell counts were estimated. Produced via immunoSEQ multiplex PCR; TCRdb's table is partial and in-frame only. V, J and clone size were drawn from that table, and D and trimming were deduced from the DNA. This table holds 300,000 to 400,000 clones, about nine tenths found once. This clone was counted between two and nine times.

The chain links TRBV10-1 to TRBJ2-7; a possible D gene is TRBD2 (5 bases). This receptor was identified in a woman in her forties or fifties with COVID-19, enrolled during active disease. Material: peripheral blood. The CDR3 spells CASAPDGESSYEQYF. CDR3 bases: TGCGCCAGTGCACCCGACGGGGAAAGCTCCTACGAGCAGTACTTC.